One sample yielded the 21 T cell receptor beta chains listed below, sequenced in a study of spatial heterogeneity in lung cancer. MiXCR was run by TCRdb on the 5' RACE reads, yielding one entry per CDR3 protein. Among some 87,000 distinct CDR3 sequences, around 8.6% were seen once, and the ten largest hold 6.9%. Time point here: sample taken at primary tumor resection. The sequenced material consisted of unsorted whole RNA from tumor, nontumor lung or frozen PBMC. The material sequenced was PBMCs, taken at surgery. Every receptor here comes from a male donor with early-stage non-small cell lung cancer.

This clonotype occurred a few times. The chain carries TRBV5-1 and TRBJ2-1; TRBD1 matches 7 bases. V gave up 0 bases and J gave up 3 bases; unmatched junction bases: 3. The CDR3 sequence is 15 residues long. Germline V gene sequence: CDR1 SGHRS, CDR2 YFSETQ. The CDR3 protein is CASSLEPGGYNEQFF. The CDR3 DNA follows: TGCGCCAGCAGCTTGGAACCAGGGGGCTACAATGAGCAGTTCTTC.

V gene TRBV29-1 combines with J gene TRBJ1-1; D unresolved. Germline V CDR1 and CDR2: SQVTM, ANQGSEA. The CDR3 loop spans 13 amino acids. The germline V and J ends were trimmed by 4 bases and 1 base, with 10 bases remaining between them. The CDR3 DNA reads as TGCAGCGTTGCTGCCAGATCGAACACTGAAGCTTTCTTT. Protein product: CSVAARSNTEAFF.

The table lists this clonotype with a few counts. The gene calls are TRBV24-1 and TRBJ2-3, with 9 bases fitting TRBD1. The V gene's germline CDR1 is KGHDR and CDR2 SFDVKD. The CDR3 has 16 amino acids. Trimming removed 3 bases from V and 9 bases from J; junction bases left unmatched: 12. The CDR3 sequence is CATSDGRTGDVETQYF. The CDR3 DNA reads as TGTGCCACCAGTGATGGCCGGACAGGGGACGTCGAGACGCAGTATTTT.

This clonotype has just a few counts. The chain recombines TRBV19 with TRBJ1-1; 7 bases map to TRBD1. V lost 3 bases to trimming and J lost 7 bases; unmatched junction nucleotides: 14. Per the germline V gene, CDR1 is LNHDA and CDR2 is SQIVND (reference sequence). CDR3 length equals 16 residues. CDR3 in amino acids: CASSMAQTTGHIEAFF. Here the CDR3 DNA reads TGTGCCAGTAGTATGGCCCAAACGACAGGGCACATTGAAGCTTTCTTT.

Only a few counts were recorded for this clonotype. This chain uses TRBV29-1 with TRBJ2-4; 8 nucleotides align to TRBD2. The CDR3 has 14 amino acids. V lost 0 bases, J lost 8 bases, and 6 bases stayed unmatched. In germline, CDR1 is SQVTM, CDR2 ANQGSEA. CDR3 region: CSVEDPDGRDIQYF. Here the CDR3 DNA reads TGCAGCGTTGAAGATCCCGACGGGAGGGACATTCAGTACTTC.

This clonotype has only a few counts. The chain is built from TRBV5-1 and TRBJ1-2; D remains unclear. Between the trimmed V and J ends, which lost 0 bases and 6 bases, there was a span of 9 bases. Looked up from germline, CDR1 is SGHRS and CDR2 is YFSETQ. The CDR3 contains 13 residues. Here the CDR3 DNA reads TGCGCCAGCAGCTTGGCCGGGAATAATGGCTACACCTTC. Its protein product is CASSLAGNNGYTF.

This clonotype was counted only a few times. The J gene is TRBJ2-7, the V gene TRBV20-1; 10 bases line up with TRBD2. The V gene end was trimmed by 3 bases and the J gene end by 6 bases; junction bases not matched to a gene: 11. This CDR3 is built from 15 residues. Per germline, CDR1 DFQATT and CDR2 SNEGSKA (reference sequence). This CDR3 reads CSARLSSGSGVEQYF. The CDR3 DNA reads TGCAGTGCTAGGTTGTCTAGCGGGAGCGGGGTCGAGCAGTACTTC.

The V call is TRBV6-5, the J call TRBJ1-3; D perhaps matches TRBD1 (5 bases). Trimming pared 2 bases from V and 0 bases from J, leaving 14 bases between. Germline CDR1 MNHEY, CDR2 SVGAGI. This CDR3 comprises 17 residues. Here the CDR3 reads CASSYERQSFSGNTIYF. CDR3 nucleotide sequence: TGTGCCAGCAGTTACGAGAGACAGAGTTTCTCTGGAAACACCATATATTTT.

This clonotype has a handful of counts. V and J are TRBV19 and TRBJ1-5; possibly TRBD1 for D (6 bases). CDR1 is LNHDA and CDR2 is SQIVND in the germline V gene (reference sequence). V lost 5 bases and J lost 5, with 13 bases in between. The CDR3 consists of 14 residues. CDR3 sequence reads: CASSGQRIHQPQHF. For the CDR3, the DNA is TGTGCCAGTAGTGGACAGAGGATACATCAGCCCCAGCATTTT. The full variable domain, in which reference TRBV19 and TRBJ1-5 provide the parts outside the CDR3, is DGGITQSPKYLFRKEGQNVTLSCEQNLNHDAMYWYRQDPGQGLRLIYYSQIVNDFQKGDIAEGYSVSREKKESFPLTVTSAQKNPTAFYLCASSGQRIHQPQHFGDGTRLSIL.

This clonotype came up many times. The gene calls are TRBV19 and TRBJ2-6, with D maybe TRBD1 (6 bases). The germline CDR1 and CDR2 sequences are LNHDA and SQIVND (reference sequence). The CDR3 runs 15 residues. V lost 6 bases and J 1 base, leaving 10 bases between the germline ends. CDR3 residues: CASSHRASGANVLTF. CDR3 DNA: TGTGCCAGTAGCCACAGGGCGTCTGGGGCCAACGTCCTGACTTTC. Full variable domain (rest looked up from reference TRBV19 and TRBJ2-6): DGGITQSPKYLFRKEGQNVTLSCEQNLNHDAMYWYRQDPGQGLRLIYYSQIVNDFQKGDIAEGYSVSREKKESFPLTVTSAQKNPTAFYLCASSHRASGANVLTFGAGSRLTVL.

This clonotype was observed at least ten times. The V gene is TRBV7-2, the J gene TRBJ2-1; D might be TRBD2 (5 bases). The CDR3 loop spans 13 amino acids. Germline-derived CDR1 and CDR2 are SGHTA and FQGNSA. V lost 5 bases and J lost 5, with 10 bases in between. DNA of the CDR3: TGTGCCAGCAGCCCCAAGCGGAACAATGAGCAGTTCTTC. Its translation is CASSPKRNNEQFF. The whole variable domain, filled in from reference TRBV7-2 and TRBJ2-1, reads GAGVSQSPSNKVTEKGKDVELRCDPISGHTALYWYRQSLGQGLEFLIYFQGNSAPDKSGLPSDRFSAERTGGSVSTLTIQRTQQEDSAVYLCASSPKRNNEQFFGPGTRLTVL.

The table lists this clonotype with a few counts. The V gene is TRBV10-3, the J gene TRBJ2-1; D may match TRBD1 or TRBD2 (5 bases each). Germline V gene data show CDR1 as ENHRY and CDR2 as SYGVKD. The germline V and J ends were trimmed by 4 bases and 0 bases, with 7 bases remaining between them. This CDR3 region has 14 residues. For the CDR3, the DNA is TGTGCCATCAGTGGGGGGAGCTCCTACAATGAGCAGTTCTTC. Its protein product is CAISGGSSYNEQFF.

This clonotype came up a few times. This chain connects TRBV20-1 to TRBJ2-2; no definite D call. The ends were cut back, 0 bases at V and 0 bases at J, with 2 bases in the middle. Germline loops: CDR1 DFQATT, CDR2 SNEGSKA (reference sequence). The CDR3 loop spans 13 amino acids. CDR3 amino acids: CSAREANTGELFF. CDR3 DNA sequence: TGCAGTGCTAGAGAAGCGAACACCGGGGAGCTGTTTTTT.

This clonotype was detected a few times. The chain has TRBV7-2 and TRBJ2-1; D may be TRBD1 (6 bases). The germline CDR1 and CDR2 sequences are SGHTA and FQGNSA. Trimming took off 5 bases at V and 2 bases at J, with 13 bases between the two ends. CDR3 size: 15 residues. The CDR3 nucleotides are TGTGCCAGCAGCGCCCGGGACACCCCCTACAATGAGCAGTTCTTC. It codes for CASSARDTPYNEQFF.

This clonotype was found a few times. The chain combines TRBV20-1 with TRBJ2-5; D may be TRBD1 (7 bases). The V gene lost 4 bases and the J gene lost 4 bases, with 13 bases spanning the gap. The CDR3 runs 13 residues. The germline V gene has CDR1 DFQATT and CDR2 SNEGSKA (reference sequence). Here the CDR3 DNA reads TGCAGTGCTAAGGGGGCCGGGGGAGAGACCCAGTACTTC. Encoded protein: CSAKGAGGETQYF.

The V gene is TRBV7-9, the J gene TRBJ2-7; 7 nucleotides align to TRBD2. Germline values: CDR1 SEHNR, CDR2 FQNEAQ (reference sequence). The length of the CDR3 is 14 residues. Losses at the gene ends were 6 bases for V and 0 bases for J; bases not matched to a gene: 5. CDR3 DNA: TGTGCCAGCAGAAAAGCGGGGCTCTCCTACGAGCAGTACTTC. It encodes CASRKAGLSYEQYF. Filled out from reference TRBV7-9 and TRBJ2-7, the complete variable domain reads DTGVSQNPRHKITKRGQNVTFRCDPISEHNRLYWYRQTLGQGPEFLTYFQNEAQLEKSRLLSDRFSAERPKGSFSTLEIQRTEQGDSAMYLCASRKAGLSYEQYFGPGTRLTVT.

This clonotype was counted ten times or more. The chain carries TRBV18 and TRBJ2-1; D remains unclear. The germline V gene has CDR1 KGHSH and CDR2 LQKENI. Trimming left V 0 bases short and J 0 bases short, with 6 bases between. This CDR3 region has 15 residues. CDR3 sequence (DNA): TGTGCCAGCTCACCACCGTCTAGCTCCTACAATGAGCAGTTCTTC. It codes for CASSPPSSSYNEQFF. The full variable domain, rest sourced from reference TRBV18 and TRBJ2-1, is NAGVMQNPRHLVRRRGQEARLRCSPMKGHSHVYWYRQLPEEGLKFMVYLQKENIIDESGMPKERFSAEFPKEGPSILRIQQVVRGDSAAYFCASSPPSSSYNEQFFGPGTRLTVL.

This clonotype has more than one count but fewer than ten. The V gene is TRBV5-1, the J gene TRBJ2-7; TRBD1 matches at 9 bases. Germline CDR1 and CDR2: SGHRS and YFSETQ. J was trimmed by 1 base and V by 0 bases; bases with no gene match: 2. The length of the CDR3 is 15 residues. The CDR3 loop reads CASSLEGTGSYEQYF. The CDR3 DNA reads TGCGCCAGCAGCTTGGAGGGGACAGGGTCCTACGAGCAGTACTTC.

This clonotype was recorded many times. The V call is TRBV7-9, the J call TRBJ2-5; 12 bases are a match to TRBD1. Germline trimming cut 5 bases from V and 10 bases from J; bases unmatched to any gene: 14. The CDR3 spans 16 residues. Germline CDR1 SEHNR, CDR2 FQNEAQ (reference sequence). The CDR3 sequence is CASSLNAGTGGLDQYF. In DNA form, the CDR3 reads TGTGCCAGCAGCCTAAACGCCGGGACAGGGGGCTTGGACCAGTACTTC.

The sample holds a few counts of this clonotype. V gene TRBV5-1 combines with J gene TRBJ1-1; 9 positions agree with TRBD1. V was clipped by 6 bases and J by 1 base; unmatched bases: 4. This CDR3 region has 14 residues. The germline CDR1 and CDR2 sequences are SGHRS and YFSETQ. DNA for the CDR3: TGCGCCAGCACACAGGGGGCCGGGAACACTGAAGCTTTCTTT. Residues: CASTQGAGNTEAFF.

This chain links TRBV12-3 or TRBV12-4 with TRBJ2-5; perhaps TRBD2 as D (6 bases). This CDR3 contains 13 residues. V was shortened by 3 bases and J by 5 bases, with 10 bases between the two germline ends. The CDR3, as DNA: TGTGCCAGCAGTTTTTGGGGGAGGGAGACCCAGTACTTC. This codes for CASSFWGRETQYF.